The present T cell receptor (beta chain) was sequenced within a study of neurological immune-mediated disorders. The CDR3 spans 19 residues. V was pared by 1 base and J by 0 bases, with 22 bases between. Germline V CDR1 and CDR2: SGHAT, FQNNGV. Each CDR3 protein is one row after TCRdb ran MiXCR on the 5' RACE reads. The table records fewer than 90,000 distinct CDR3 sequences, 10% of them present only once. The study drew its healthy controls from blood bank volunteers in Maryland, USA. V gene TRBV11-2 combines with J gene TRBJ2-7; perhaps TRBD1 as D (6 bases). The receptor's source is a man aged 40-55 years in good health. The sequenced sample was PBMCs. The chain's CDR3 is CASSLALHRGSRTSYEQYF. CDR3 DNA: TGTGCCAGCAGCTTAGCCCTCCATAGGGGGAGCCGGACCTCCTACGAGCAGTACTTC.